The rows below give T cell receptor beta chains drawn from one sample of a study of T cell responses to AZD1222 COVID-19 vaccine. Libraries were prepared by immunoSEQ multiplex PCR; TCRdb keeps only in-frame clonotypes and omits some of them. The data hold about 180,000 clones, with 90% to 95% observed a single time. The sample in question was peripheral blood, obtained 28 days after the second AZD1222 dose. Source of these receptors: an adult who received the AZD1222 COVID-19 vaccine. Each CDR3 is given with its conserved first and last residue. D genes are given only for firm matches. Size values are once, few and many counts, or a class for expanded clones, and some rows have none.

clone size: NA
D gene: NA
V gene: TRBV9
J gene: TRBJ1-2
CDR3 DNA: TGTGCCAGCAGCGTAGGGGACCTTAACTATGGCTACACCTTC
CDR3 protein: CASSVGDLNYGYTF

clone size: NA
D gene: NA
V gene: TRBV5-1
J gene: TRBJ1-4
CDR3 DNA: TGCGCCAGCCAAGACGGGGTGAATGAAAAACTGTTTTTT
CDR3 protein: CASQDGVNEKLFF

clone size: NA
D gene: NA
V gene: TRBV7-2
J gene: TRBJ1-1
CDR3 DNA: TGTGCCAGCAGCTTAGATCACGCTGGTGAAGCTTTCTTT
CDR3 protein: CASSLDHAGEAFF

clone size: NA
D gene: NA
V gene: TRBV20-1
J gene: TRBJ1-1
CDR3 DNA: TGCAGGACCGACAGGAACACTGAAGCTTTCTTT
CDR3 protein: CRTDRNTEAFF

clone size: NA
D gene: NA
V gene: TRBV20-1
J gene: TRBJ1-2
CDR3 DNA: TGCAGTGCTAGATCTCCTGGCGGCTACACCTTC
CDR3 protein: CSARSPGGYTF

clone size: NA
D gene: NA
V gene: TRBV4-1
J gene: TRBJ2-1
CDR3 DNA: TGCGCCAGCAGCCAAGGAGTTGGCAGGAGCTCCTACAATGAGCAGTTCTTC
CDR3 protein: CASSQGVGRSSYNEQFF

clone size: once
D gene: NA
V gene: TRBV28
J gene: TRBJ2-7
CDR3 DNA: TGTGCCAGCAGCCCGACAGGGAGGTACGAGCAGTACTTC
CDR3 protein: CASSPTGRYEQYF

clone size: NA
D gene: NA
V gene: TRBV25-1
J gene: TRBJ1-2
CDR3 DNA: TGTGCCGGGGCCTTACAGCAATTCCTCCTCATTAACTATGGCTACACCTTC
CDR3 protein: CAGALQQFLLINYGYTF

clone size: NA
D gene: NA
V gene: TRBV7-3
J gene: TRBJ1-1
CDR3 DNA: TGTGCCAGCAGGTCGGAGAGGGGGGGCAACACTGAAGCTTTCTTT
CDR3 protein: CASRSERGGNTEAFF

clone size: NA
D gene: NA
V gene: TRBV28
J gene: TRBJ2-4
CDR3 DNA: TGTGCCAGCTCCTCCCCTGGCGCCACTGCGGGACTGATTCAGTACTTC
CDR3 protein: CASSSPGATAGLIQYF

clone size: NA
D gene: NA
V gene: TRBV28
J gene: TRBJ1-3
CDR3 DNA: TGTGCCAGCAGTTTACGGGGTCCCCTTAGAAACACCATATATTTT
CDR3 protein: CASSLRGPLRNTIYF

clone size: NA
D gene: TRBD2
V gene: TRBV6-4
J gene: TRBJ2-2
CDR3 DNA: TGTGCCAGCAGTGACTCCCGGTGGAAGACTAGCGGCATATCCGGGGAGCTGTTTTTT
CDR3 protein: CASSDSRWKTSGISGELFF

clone size: NA
D gene: NA
V gene: TRBV4-1
J gene: TRBJ2-3
CDR3 DNA: TGCGCCAGCAGCCAAGCTCAGCGGGCCAGCACAGATACGCAGTATTTT
CDR3 protein: CASSQAQRASTDTQYF

clone size: NA
D gene: TRBD2
V gene: TRBV18
J gene: TRBJ2-1
CDR3 DNA: TGTGCCAGCTCACCCTCCGGCGGGAGCCCTGGGACCCGTGAGCAGTTCTTC
CDR3 protein: CASSPSGGSPGTREQFF

clone size: NA
D gene: NA
V gene: TRBV7-6
J gene: TRBJ2-7
CDR3 DNA: TGTGCCAGCAGCGTACCCAGGGAGCAGTACTTC
CDR3 protein: CASSVPREQYF

clone size: NA
D gene: NA
V gene: TRBV9
J gene: TRBJ2-7
CDR3 DNA: TGTGCCAGCAGCATCGGACACCAGGGGCCCTACGAGCAGTACTTC
CDR3 protein: CASSIGHQGPYEQYF

clone size: NA
D gene: TRBD1
V gene: TRBV6-2/TRBV6-3
J gene: TRBJ1-6
CDR3 DNA: TGTGCCAGCAGTTACCTCGACAGGGGAAATTCACCCCTCCACTTT
CDR3 protein: CASSYLDRGNSPLHF

clone size: NA
D gene: NA
V gene: TRBV5-6
J gene: TRBJ1-2
CDR3 DNA: TGTGCCAGCATGGGTTTTGACCTAAGACTTGGGGTTTATGGCTACACCTTC
CDR3 protein: CASMGFDLRLGVYGYTF

clone size: NA
D gene: NA
V gene: TRBV18
J gene: TRBJ1-2
CDR3 DNA: TGTGCCAGCTCACCTTCACTGAACTATGGCTACACCTTC
CDR3 protein: CASSPSLNYGYTF

clone size: NA
D gene: NA
V gene: TRBV9
J gene: TRBJ1-3
CDR3 DNA: TGTGCCAGCAGCGTAGGCAGGCCGAGAAACACCATATATTTT
CDR3 protein: CASSVGRPRNTIYF

clone size: NA
D gene: NA
V gene: TRBV28
J gene: TRBJ1-1
CDR3 DNA: TGTGCCAGCAGGCCCGAAACAGGGAGAAAGAGCACTGAAGCTTTCTTT
CDR3 protein: CASRPETGRKSTEAFF

clone size: NA
D gene: TRBD1
V gene: TRBV11-2
J gene: TRBJ2-3
CDR3 DNA: TGTGCCAGCAGCCCTCCACCGGACAGGGAGCAGTATTTT
CDR3 protein: CASSPPPDREQYF

clone size: NA
D gene: TRBD1
V gene: TRBV7-9
J gene: TRBJ1-2
CDR3 DNA: TGTGCCAGCAGCTTAGCGGGCCTCGGGGACAGGGACGACACCTTC
CDR3 protein: CASSLAGLGDRDDTF

clone size: NA
D gene: TRBD1
V gene: TRBV28
J gene: TRBJ2-1
CDR3 DNA: TGTGCCAGCATCTCACAGGGGAGCTCCTACAATGAGCAGTTCTTC
CDR3 protein: CASISQGSSYNEQFF

clone size: NA
D gene: NA
V gene: TRBV5-1
J gene: TRBJ2-5
CDR3 DNA: TGCGCCAGCAGCGAATCAACCCAAGAGACCCAGTACTTC
CDR3 protein: CASSESTQETQYF

clone size: few
D gene: TRBD2
V gene: TRBV18
J gene: TRBJ2-1
CDR3 DNA: TGTGCCAGCTCACCGCGGGACACCCGGGGGGGGCAGTTCTTC
CDR3 protein: CASSPRDTRGGQFF

clone size: NA
D gene: TRBD1
V gene: TRBV2
J gene: TRBJ1-1
CDR3 DNA: TGTGCCAGCATGAGGCATGTGGACAGGGTAAACACTGAAGCTTTCTTT
CDR3 protein: CASMRHVDRVNTEAFF

clone size: NA
D gene: NA
V gene: TRBV5-5
J gene: TRBJ1-4
CDR3 DNA: TGTGCCAGCAGCTTGGGGAGGACTTTTACTAATGAAAAACTGTTTTTT
CDR3 protein: CASSLGRTFTNEKLFF

clone size: NA
D gene: NA
V gene: TRBV6-1
J gene: TRBJ1-1
CDR3 DNA: TGTGCCAGCAGTGACCGGGCCCAGGACACTGAAGCTTTCTTT
CDR3 protein: CASSDRAQDTEAFF

clone size: NA
D gene: NA
V gene: TRBV3-1/TRBV3-2
J gene: TRBJ1-6
CDR3 DNA: TGTGCCAGCAGCACTACGCCAGGTTCACCCCTCCACTTT
CDR3 protein: CASSTTPGSPLHF

clone size: few
D gene: NA
V gene: TRBV6-5
J gene: TRBJ2-4
CDR3 DNA: TGTGCCAGCACCCCCGAGGGGAAAAACATTCAGTACTTC
CDR3 protein: CASTPEGKNIQYF

clone size: once
D gene: NA
V gene: TRBV6-2/TRBV6-3
J gene: TRBJ1-1
CDR3 DNA: TGTGCCAGCAGCCTTTTTTCCACTGAAGCTTTCTTT
CDR3 protein: CASSLFSTEAFF

clone size: NA
D gene: NA
V gene: TRBV6-5
J gene: TRBJ2-6
CDR3 DNA: TGTGCCAGCAGTACCCCCCGCGGGGCCAACGTCCTGACTTTC
CDR3 protein: CASSTPRGANVLTF

clone size: NA
D gene: NA
V gene: TRBV30
J gene: TRBJ1-1
CDR3 DNA: TGTGCCTGGAGTGTACCGGAGGGCTGGAGGGGAGCTTTCTTT
CDR3 protein: CAWSVPEGWRGAFF

clone size: NA
D gene: TRBD2
V gene: TRBV19
J gene: TRBJ2-5
CDR3 DNA: TGTGCCAGTAGTAATCTGCGGGCTAGCGGGAATCAAGAGACCCAGTACTTC
CDR3 protein: CASSNLRASGNQETQYF

clone size: NA
D gene: NA
V gene: TRBV19
J gene: TRBJ1-5
CDR3 DNA: TGTGCCAGTAGTGCCCCTCAGACTCCCCAGCATTTT
CDR3 protein: CASSAPQTPQHF

clone size: NA
D gene: NA
V gene: TRBV27
J gene: TRBJ2-7
CDR3 DNA: TGTGCCAGCAGAACCAGGGCTTCCTACGAGCAGTACTTC
CDR3 protein: CASRTRASYEQYF

clone size: NA
D gene: NA
V gene: TRBV5-6
J gene: TRBJ1-2
CDR3 DNA: TGTGCCAGCAGCTTCTACGACAGACTTAACTATGGCTACACCTTC
CDR3 protein: CASSFYDRLNYGYTF

clone size: NA
D gene: NA
V gene: TRBV7-8
J gene: TRBJ1-5
CDR3 DNA: TGTGCCAGCAGCTTAGTGGGCCAGCCCCAGCATTTT
CDR3 protein: CASSLVGQPQHF

clone size: NA
D gene: NA
V gene: TRBV20-1
J gene: TRBJ1-2
CDR3 DNA: TGCAGTGCTAGTCTTCGTGGGGAGGTGAGCTATGGCTACACCTTC
CDR3 protein: CSASLRGEVSYGYTF

clone size: NA
D gene: NA
V gene: TRBV12-3/TRBV12-4
J gene: TRBJ1-1
CDR3 DNA: TGTGCCAGCCGCGGCCCAAGCACTGAAGCTTTCTTT
CDR3 protein: CASRGPSTEAFF

clone size: once
D gene: TRBD1
V gene: TRBV11-3
J gene: TRBJ1-4
CDR3 DNA: TGTGCCAGCAGCTTTCGGGGACAGGGGTTGGAAAAACTGTTTTTT
CDR3 protein: CASSFRGQGLEKLFF

clone size: NA
D gene: TRBD1
V gene: TRBV5-1
J gene: TRBJ1-2
CDR3 DNA: TGCGCCAGCAGCAACCCCGACAGGGACCGAATCGACTATGGCTACACCTTC
CDR3 protein: CASSNPDRDRIDYGYTF

clone size: NA
D gene: NA
V gene: TRBV20-1
J gene: TRBJ1-1
CDR3 DNA: TGCAGTGCCAGTGGAGGGTATAGAGCTTTCTTT
CDR3 protein: CSASGGYRAFF

clone size: NA
D gene: NA
V gene: TRBV30
J gene: TRBJ1-2
CDR3 DNA: TGTGCCTGTTCACAGGATAACTATGGCTACACCTTC
CDR3 protein: CACSQDNYGYTF